The clone carrying this T cell receptor beta chain was found many times. TCRdb re-derived calls from the RT-PCR reads in MiXCR, one entry per CDR3 protein. The sample holds around 700,000 distinct CDR3 sequences, 12% to 15% seen once. The CDR3 length is 15 residues. CDR1 is SGHTA and CDR2 is FQGNSA in the germline V gene. Between the trimmed V and J ends, which lost 4 bases and 5 bases, there was a span of 14 bases. Sequencing was performed on memory CD4+ T cells from blood. This chain links TRBV7-2 with TRBJ2-2; tentatively, D is TRBD1 (6 bases). The receptor was derived from a female donor in good health, serving as a healthy control. Here the CDR3 reads CASSSQGIVTGELFF. The CDR3 coding sequence is TGTGCCAGCAGCTCACAGGGTATAGTAACCGGGGAGCTGTTTTTT.